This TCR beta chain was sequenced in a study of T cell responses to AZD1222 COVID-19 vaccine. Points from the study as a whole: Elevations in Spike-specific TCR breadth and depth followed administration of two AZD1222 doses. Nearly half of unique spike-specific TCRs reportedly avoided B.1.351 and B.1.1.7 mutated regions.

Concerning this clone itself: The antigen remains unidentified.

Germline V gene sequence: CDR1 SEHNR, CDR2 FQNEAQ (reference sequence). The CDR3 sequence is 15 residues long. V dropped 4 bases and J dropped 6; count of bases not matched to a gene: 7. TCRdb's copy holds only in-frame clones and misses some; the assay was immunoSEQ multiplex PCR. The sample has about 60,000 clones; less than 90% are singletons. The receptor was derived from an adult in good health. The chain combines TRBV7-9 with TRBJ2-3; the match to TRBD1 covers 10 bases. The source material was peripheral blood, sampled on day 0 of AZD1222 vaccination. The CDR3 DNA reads TGTGCCAGCAGCTCCCGGGACAGGGGCGAGGATACGCAGTATTTT. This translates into CASSSRDRGEDTQYF. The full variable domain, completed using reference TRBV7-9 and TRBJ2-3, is DTGVSQNPRHKITKRGQNVTFRCDPISEHNRLYWYRQTLGQGPEFLTYFQNEAQLEKSRLLSDRFSAERPKGSFSTLEIQRTEQGDSAMYLCASSSRDRGEDTQYFGPGTRLTVL.